The rows below give T cell receptor beta chains drawn from one sample of a study of T cells after posttransplantation cyclophosphamide. Sequencing was performed with immunoSEQ multiplex PCR; in TCRdb, only in-frame clones are kept and a portion is missing. The sample comprises about 4,200 clones, around 80% of which are singletons, and 18% rests with the top ten. Sequenced material: PBMCs, taken after an allogeneic stem cell transplant with post-transplant cyclophosphamide. These receptors originate from a female patient in her fifties or sixties who received an allogeneic stem cell transplant from a related donor, was CMV-positive, and had no GVHD. The graft donor may be the source of some T cells. Both conserved end residues are part of each CDR3. The D gene is left open where the match is weak. Clone size is stated in some rows and not others, as once, few, many or a class when expanded.

DNA | CDR3 | size | D | J | V
TGTGCCAGCAGCCAAGGTACGGGACAGTCAGATACGCAGTATTTT | CASSQGTGQSDTQYF | few | TRBD1 | TRBJ2-3 | TRBV14
TGTGCCAGCAGCTTAAATGGACTAGCGGGGGAGACCCAGTACTTC | CASSLNGLAGETQYF | NA | TRBD2 | TRBJ2-5 | TRBV11-3
TGTGCCAGCAGTTACTCTGGTAGCGAAGAGACCCAGTACTTC | CASSYSGSEETQYF | NA | NA | TRBJ2-5 | TRBV6-5
TGTGCCAGCACGGGCGGGGGGGCATGGGATACGCAGTATTTT | CASTGGGAWDTQYF | NA | TRBD2 | TRBJ2-3 | TRBV27
TGTGCCAGCAGTGTACAGGGGAATCAGCCCCAGCATTTT | CASSVQGNQPQHF | NA | TRBD1 | TRBJ1-5 | TRBV6-1
TGTGCCAGTAGTTCGACTAGCGGGAGGCAGGGCACAGATACGCAGTATTTT | CASSSTSGRQGTDTQYF | once | TRBD2 | TRBJ2-3 | TRBV19
TGTGCCAGTAGGACGGGGGGCTTTACCTACAATGAGCAGTTCTTC | CASRTGGFTYNEQFF | NA | NA | TRBJ2-1 | TRBV19
TGTGCCAGCAGTTCAGGGGTGAGGAACACTGAAGCTTTCTTT | CASSSGVRNTEAFF | NA | NA | TRBJ1-1 | TRBV14
TGTGCCAGTAGCAGAATGGCCCGGGGTTCTGGGGCCAACGTCCTGACTTTC | CASSRMARGSGANVLTF | NA | NA | TRBJ2-6 | TRBV19
TGTGCCAGCAGTGTCCTCAGGGAGCGGGATCAGCCCCAGCATTTT | CASSVLRERDQPQHF | NA | NA | TRBJ1-5 | TRBV6-1
TGCGCCAGCAGCGGGGGGAGCGGGGAGACCCAGTACTTC | CASSGGSGETQYF | NA | NA | TRBJ2-5 | TRBV5-1
TGTGCCAGCAGCCTACAGGGATATAATTCCCCCCTCCACTTT | CASSLQGYNSPLHF | NA | NA | TRBJ1-6 | TRBV9
TGCGCCAGCAGCCTCTCTACGGACAGGGGTACAGATACGCAGTATTTT | CASSLSTDRGTDTQYF | NA | TRBD1 | TRBJ2-3 | TRBV5-1
TGTGCCTGGAGTCCGGGACAGGGATATGAAAAACTGTTTTTT | CAWSPGQGYEKLFF | few | TRBD1 | TRBJ1-4 | TRBV30
TGTGCCAGACGACAGGGGGCTGGAGATACGCAGTATTTT | CARRQGAGDTQYF | NA | TRBD1 | TRBJ2-3 | TRBV2
TGTGCCAGTAGGGGAGCGGGGGGGGGCACCGGGGAGCTGTTTTTT | CASRGAGGGTGELFF | NA | TRBD2 | TRBJ2-2 | TRBV19
TGTGCCAGCAGCCCGAGTGACAGGGCGAATGAAAAACTGTTTTTT | CASSPSDRANEKLFF | NA | TRBD1 | TRBJ1-4 | TRBV7-9
TGTGCCAGCTCCCCCGCAGGGGAGAATTCACCCCTCCACTTT | CASSPAGENSPLHF | NA | NA | TRBJ1-6 | TRBV18
TGTGCCAGCAGTGAAGACCAGGTCAATCAGCCCCAGCATTTT | CASSEDQVNQPQHF | once | NA | TRBJ1-5 | TRBV2
TGTGCCAGCAGCCAGGACTATCCACAAGAGACCCAGTACTTC | CASSQDYPQETQYF | few | NA | TRBJ2-5 | TRBV7-9
TGTGCCAGCAGGCTGAGGCCAAACACTGAAGCTTTCTTT | CASRLRPNTEAFF | NA | NA | TRBJ1-1 | TRBV27
TGCGCCAGCAGCTTGGGCCTAGCGGGAGACACAGATACGCAGTATTTT | CASSLGLAGDTDTQYF | NA | TRBD2 | TRBJ2-3 | TRBV5-1
TGTGCCAGCAGCCGGACAGGGGGCTACGAGCAGTACTTC | CASSRTGGYEQYF | NA | TRBD1 | TRBJ2-7 | TRBV13
TGTGCCAGCAGCCTAGCGGGAGTCGGTACCGGGGAGCTGTTTTTT | CASSLAGVGTGELFF | NA | TRBD2 | TRBJ2-2 | TRBV7-9
TGCAGCGTTGCTCAGATAGAAGCTTTCTTT | CSVAQIEAFF | few | NA | TRBJ1-1 | TRBV29-1
TGTGCCAGCAGTTACTCCAGGGGACGGGGTGAAGCTTTCTTT | CASSYSRGRGEAFF | NA | NA | TRBJ1-1 | TRBV6-6
TGTGCCAGCAGCAGAACGGGGGGCCGGGAGACCCAGTACTTC | CASSRTGGRETQYF | NA | NA | TRBJ2-5 | TRBV5-4
TGTGCCAGCAGTTCCGCGAGGACAGGGAGGGCTGAAGCTTTCTTT | CASSSARTGRAEAFF | NA | TRBD1 | TRBJ1-1 | TRBV6-5
TGTGCCAGTAGTATCCCAGGGTCCAATGAGCAGTTCTTC | CASSIPGSNEQFF | NA | NA | TRBJ2-1 | TRBV19
TGCGCCAGCAGCTTGGGAGCTGGGAGTGGAAACACCATATATTTT | CASSLGAGSGNTIYF | NA | NA | TRBJ1-3 | TRBV5-1
TGTGCCAGCAGTCCCTCGACAGGGCGAGGGGAAAAACTGTTTTTT | CASSPSTGRGEKLFF | NA | TRBD1 | TRBJ1-4 | TRBV28
TGTGCCAGCAATTATCTACAGGGCAATGAGCAGTTCTTC | CASNYLQGNEQFF | once | NA | TRBJ2-1 | TRBV2
TGCAGCGTACTCAACAGGGGAATTAGCACTGAAGCTTTCTTT | CSVLNRGISTEAFF | few | TRBD1 | TRBJ1-1 | TRBV29-1
TGTGCCACCACCGGGACAGAGTCCTACAATGAGCAGTTCTTC | CATTGTESYNEQFF | NA | TRBD1 | TRBJ2-1 | TRBV19
TGTGCCAGCATCTCTTTGAGGCTAGCGGCTCGGGGCGGGGAGCTGTTTTTT | CASISLRLAARGGELFF | NA | TRBD2 | TRBJ2-2 | TRBV7-2
TGCGCCAGCAGCCCCCAGCGGCGGGAGGGCGTGGTTAATGAGCAGTTCTTC | CASSPQRREGVVNEQFF | NA | TRBD2 | TRBJ2-1 | TRBV5-1
TGTGCCAGCAGTACAAGACCGCCTGGCGGAGATACGCAGTATTTT | CASSTRPPGGDTQYF | NA | NA | TRBJ2-3 | TRBV6-5
TGTGCCAGCAGCTGGCAAGGGGAAAACATTCAGTACTTC | CASSWQGENIQYF | NA | NA | TRBJ2-4 | TRBV5-6
TGTGCCAGCAGTGATCAGGCCGGGGGGACCCAGTACTTC | CASSDQAGGTQYF | NA | NA | TRBJ2-5 | TRBV2
TGTGCCAGCAGGCGAGACAGGGACAACTATGGCTACACCTTC | CASRRDRDNYGYTF | NA | TRBD1 | TRBJ1-2 | TRBV6-5
TGTGCCAGCAGCGTAGTAACAGGGGGCGCAGACGAGCAGTACTTC | CASSVVTGGADEQYF | NA | TRBD1 | TRBJ2-7 | TRBV9
TGTGCCAGCAGCTTAGCGACAGGTGATACGCAGTATTTT | CASSLATGDTQYF | NA | NA | TRBJ2-3 | TRBV7-3
TGCGCCAGCAGCCCGGGACTAGTGGAAGAGACCCAGTACTTC | CASSPGLVEETQYF | once | TRBD2 | TRBJ2-5 | TRBV5-1
TGCGCCAGCAGCTCGGAGGTCTCCTCCTTGAACACTGAAGCTTTCTTT | CASSSEVSSLNTEAFF | NA | NA | TRBJ1-1 | TRBV5-1
TGCGCCAGCAGCACGGGAGATACGCAGTATTTT | CASSTGDTQYF | NA | NA | TRBJ2-3 | TRBV4-1
TGTGCCAGCAGTGCGGTGGTCCTTTTTAACTATGGCTACACCTTC | CASSAVVLFNYGYTF | few | NA | TRBJ1-2 | TRBV6-4
TGTGCCAGTATGCGGGGACAGGGGAATTACAATGAGCAGTTCTTC | CASMRGQGNYNEQFF | once | TRBD1 | TRBJ2-1 | TRBV19
TGTGCCAGAAGCTCTAGCGGGTACGAGCAGTACTTC | CARSSSGYEQYF | few | TRBD2 | TRBJ2-7 | TRBV5-3
TGTGCCAGCAGCCCGACGGGGCTAGCGGGAGGTGTAGATACGCAGTATTTT | CASSPTGLAGGVDTQYF | NA | TRBD2 | TRBJ2-3 | TRBV11-3
TGTGCCAGCAGCGACAGGGGAGTTGGGTGGACGCAGTATTTT | CASSDRGVGWTQYF | NA | TRBD1 | TRBJ2-3 | TRBV11-3
TGTGCCAGCAGCTTGGAGCCGTTCGGCGAGCAGTACTTC | CASSLEPFGEQYF | NA | NA | TRBJ2-7 | TRBV5-6
TGCGCCAGCAGCTTGGGGGAGAAGTCTGATCAGCCCCAGCATTTT | CASSLGEKSDQPQHF | NA | NA | TRBJ1-5 | TRBV5-1
TGTGCCAGCAGTAGTAGGAGCTCCTATAATTCACCCCTCCACTTT | CASSSRSSYNSPLHF | NA | NA | TRBJ1-6 | TRBV27
TGCGCCAGCAGCGGAACGACAGGGCGGGGAAGTTCTTCTAATGAAAAACTGTTTTTT | CASSGTTGRGSSSNEKLFF | NA | TRBD1 | TRBJ1-4 | TRBV5-1